The present entry profiles one T cell receptor beta chain with its context. Its antigen remains unknown. These data are taken from a study of cytomegalovirus exposure and HLA in healthy donors. Study-level information: Prior work identified 95 million to 120 million unique TCR beta sequences in 150 million to 200 million T cells. Of some 360 genotyped donors, about 80% clustered with self-reported Caucasian donors.

The PCR ran on 60 Vbeta and 13 Jbeta primers. Using immunoSEQ multiplex PCR, the repertoire was profiled, and TCRdb retains in-frame clones only, with some absent. The specimen's table records 110,000 to 150,000 clones. Findings and limits, study-wide: CMV serostatus alone was available as immune exposure information.

This CDR3 is 14 amino acids long. Trimming took 6 bases from V and 5 from J; bases not matched to a gene: 7. Germline CDR1 KGHSH, CDR2 LQKENI. This TCR was sampled from a male donor in good health and CMV-seronegative. Specimen: PBMCs. The chain couples TRBV18 to TRBJ1-5; 7 nucleotides line up with TRBD1. The CDR3 loop is CASSYRGQDQPQHF. Here the CDR3 DNA reads TGTGCCAGCTCCTACAGGGGTCAAGATCAGCCCCAGCATTTT.